Listed below are T cell receptor beta chains from one sample, sequenced in a study of radiation and T cells in renal cell carcinoma. The table came from immunoSEQ multiplex PCR; TCRdb's copy has only in-frame clones and leaves some out. The sample has some 150,000 clones, approximately 86% seen once. The sequenced sample was blood, obtained from a patient whose treatment included radiotherapy and nephrectomy. The receptor source for this set is a woman in her forties or fifties with renal cell carcinoma. CDR3s include the opening cysteine and the closing phenylalanine or tryptophan. The order of the fields is J gene, D gene, clone size, V gene, CDR3 DNA, CDR3 protein. The D gene is left open where the match is weak. A clone size is listed for some rows: how often the clone was seen (once, few, many), or a class if it is expanded.

TRBJ2-3 | . | . | TRBV29-1 | TGCAGCTCTAGACTGGGGATTTTTAGCACAGATACGCAGTATTTT | CSSRLGIFSTDTQYF
TRBJ1-2 | . | . | TRBV28 | TGTGCCAGCAACGCGGACACGGATGGCTACACCTTC | CASNADTDGYTF
TRBJ1-2 | . | . | TRBV6-1 | TGTGCCAGCAGTGAACTAACAGGGCCTAACTATGGCTACACCTTC | CASSELTGPNYGYTF
TRBJ2-1 | TRBD1 | . | TRBV4-2 | TGTGCCAGCAGCAAAGACGCGGCAGGGGGCTACAATGAGCAGTTCTTC | CASSKDAAGGYNEQFF
TRBJ1-2 | . | few | TRBV4-1 | TGCGCCAGCAGCCAAGTGCTCGGGGGAACTGTGGCTGGCTACACCTTC | CASSQVLGGTVAGYTF
TRBJ1-2 | . | . | TRBV28 | TGTGCCAGCAGTGATCAGGGGATCGATGGCTACACCTTC | CASSDQGIDGYTF
TRBJ2-7 | . | once | TRBV18 | TGTGCCAGCTCACCCACGGCGGCAGGGGTCGACGACGAGCAGTACTTC | CASSPTAAGVDDEQYF
TRBJ2-4 | TRBD2 | few | TRBV5-1 | TGCGCCAGCAGCCCGGGGGGGCGGATAATTGAAAACATTCAGTACTTC | CASSPGGRIIENIQYF
TRBJ2-5 | TRBD1 | . | TRBV5-4 | TGTGCCAGCAGCTTGGACAGGGGATACCAAGAGACCCAGTACTTC | CASSLDRGYQETQYF
TRBJ1-1 | . | . | TRBV19 | TGTGCCAGTAGATCCGGGGGGGGATTAGAAGTGACTGAAGCTTTCTTT | CASRSGGGLEVTEAFF
TRBJ2-7 | . | . | TRBV7-2 | TGTGCCAGCAGCTTAGGCTCCGGGAGAGAACACGAGCAGTACTTC | CASSLGSGREHEQYF
TRBJ2-6 | TRBD1 | . | TRBV28 | TGTGCCAGCAGTACTCCGGGACAGGGGAGGGCCAACGTCCTGACTTTC | CASSTPGQGRANVLTF
TRBJ1-4 | . | . | TRBV7-9 | TGTGCCAGCAGCCGACTGTTTGACAGGACAACTAATGAAAAACTGTTTTTT | CASSRLFDRTTNEKLFF
TRBJ2-7 | . | . | TRBV5-1 | TGCGCCAGCAGCTTGGGGGCAGTATCCTACGAGCAGTACTTC | CASSLGAVSYEQYF
TRBJ1-5 | . | few | TRBV6-4 | TGTGCCAGCAGTGACTCGACCGGTCAGCCCCAGCATTTT | CASSDSTGQPQHF
TRBJ2-7 | . | few | TRBV7-9 | TGTGCCAGCAGCTTAGACCTCCGGACAGATAAAGAGCAGTACTTC | CASSLDLRTDKEQYF
TRBJ2-5 | TRBD1 | . | TRBV27 | TGTGCCAGCAGTCCATCAAGGGACAGGGTCCGAGAGACCCAGTACTTC | CASSPSRDRVRETQYF
TRBJ1-5 | TRBD1 | . | TRBV4-2 | TGTGCCAGCAGCCAAGTGATTGACAGGGGCGACCAGCCCCAGCATTTT | CASSQVIDRGDQPQHF
TRBJ1-4 | . | . | TRBV10-3 | TGTGCCATCAGTGAAGCGGGGTCTAATGAAAAACTGTTTTTT | CAISEAGSNEKLFF
TRBJ2-7 | TRBD1 | . | TRBV19 | TGTGCCAGTAGACCGACAGGGGTACTCTCCTACGAGCAGTACTTC | CASRPTGVLSYEQYF
TRBJ2-3 | . | once | TRBV5-1 | TGCGCCAGCAGCTTGGGAGGGGCGAACACAGATACGCAGTATTTT | CASSLGGANTDTQYF
TRBJ2-7 | . | . | TRBV18 | TGTGCCAGCTCACCGCAGCTAAGCTCCTACGAGCAGTACTTC | CASSPQLSSYEQYF
TRBJ2-5 | TRBD2 | . | TRBV29-1 | TGCAGCTTCCTTGGGACTAGCGGCCCACAAGAGACCCAGTACTTC | CSFLGTSGPQETQYF
TRBJ2-7 | TRBD2 | . | TRBV9 | TGTGCCAGCAGCCCAGGACTAGCGGGGGCCTACGAGCAGTACTTC | CASSPGLAGAYEQYF
TRBJ1-1 | . | . | TRBV6-1 | TGTGCCAGCACCCGTACAGCTGAAGCTTTCTTT | CASTRTAEAFF
TRBJ2-7 | . | . | TRBV6-6 | TGTGCCAGCATTCACCGGGACGGGGCCTACGAGCAGTACTTC | CASIHRDGAYEQYF
TRBJ2-7 | . | . | TRBV5-1 | TGCGCCAGCAGCACCGGGACCCCCAGCTCCTACGAGCAGTACTTC | CASSTGTPSSYEQYF
TRBJ1-4 | TRBD1 | few | TRBV4-3 | TGCGCCAGCAGCCAAGGACAGGGGAATGAAAAACTGTTTTTT | CASSQGQGNEKLFF
TRBJ2-5 | . | . | TRBV9 | TGTGCCAGCAGCGTAGGAGGGGGACAAGGGGCAGAGACCCAGTACTTC | CASSVGGGQGAETQYF
TRBJ1-2 | . | . | TRBV7-9 | TGTGCCAGCAGCGTCACCGGGAGCCGATTAGGCGGCTACACCTTC | CASSVTGSRLGGYTF
TRBJ1-4 | . | . | TRBV19 | TGTGCCAGTAGCAGGTTTCAGACTAATGAAAAACTGTTTTTT | CASSRFQTNEKLFF
TRBJ1-1 | . | few | TRBV6-1 | TGTGCCAGCAGTGCAGGGGTAACTGAAGCTTTCTTT | CASSAGVTEAFF
TRBJ1-3 | . | . | TRBV7-2 | TGTGCCAGCAGCTTAAGGCCCGGTAGCTCTGGAAACACCATATATTTT | CASSLRPGSSGNTIYF
TRBJ1-5 | . | once | TRBV18 | TGTGCCAGCTCACCACCAGGGGGGGAGGATCAGCCCCAGCATTTT | CASSPPGGEDQPQHF
TRBJ1-2 | . | . | TRBV19 | TGTGCCAGTAGCCAGTCCGTGTCTTATGGCTACACCTTC | CASSQSVSYGYTF
TRBJ1-1 | TRBD1 | . | TRBV6-5 | TGTGCCAGCAGTTTTTCCGGGACAGGGGGCCCTGAAGCTTTCTTT | CASSFSGTGGPEAFF
TRBJ1-2 | . | . | TRBV20-1 | TGCAGTGCTAATGGGAACTATGGCTACACCTTC | CSANGNYGYTF
TRBJ1-6 | . | . | TRBV27 | TGTGCCAGCCGGAGGGAAACCTATAATTCACCCCTCCACTTT | CASRRETYNSPLHF
TRBJ1-1 | . | . | TRBV6-1 | TGTGCCAGCAGTGTAGGGAAGGCTGAAGCTTTCTTT | CASSVGKAEAFF
TRBJ2-3 | . | . | TRBV5-1 | TGCGCCAGCAGCTTGGAGGGGCTTGGCGGGAACACAGATACGCAGTATTTT | CASSLEGLGGNTDTQYF
TRBJ1-1 | TRBD1 | . | TRBV7-2 | TGTGCCAGCAGCTTGAACTCCTTTCGGAGACAGGGATTCCCTGAAGCTTTCTTT | CASSLNSFRRQGFPEAFF
TRBJ1-5 | . | . | TRBV19 | TGTGCCAGTAGTACGAGGCTCGAGGGTTCCCAGCCCCAGCATTTT | CASSTRLEGSQPQHF
TRBJ1-2 | . | . | TRBV30 | TGTGCCTGGAGTGTCGCTCCCCAGAGAGGGTATGGCTACACCTTC | CAWSVAPQRGYGYTF
TRBJ1-1 | . | . | TRBV4-3 | TGCGCCAGCAGCCAAGCGGCGACGAACACTGAAGCTTTCTTT | CASSQAATNTEAFF
TRBJ2-2 | TRBD2 | . | TRBV5-6 | TGTGCCAGCAGCTTGTTTACCAGCGGGAGGTCCGGGGAGCTGTTTTTT | CASSLFTSGRSGELFF
TRBJ2-4 | . | . | TRBV7-9 | TGTGCCAGCAGCTTAAGTATAGCCAAAAACATTCAGTACTTC | CASSLSIAKNIQYF
TRBJ2-1 | . | once | TRBV19 | TGTGCCAGTAGTATAGGCAGGGACGAGCAGTTCTTC | CASSIGRDEQFF
TRBJ1-2 | TRBD1 | . | TRBV5-1 | TGCGCCAGCAGCTACGGACAGGCCGGCTACACCTTC | CASSYGQAGYTF
TRBJ2-7 | . | . | TRBV27 | TGTGCCAGCAGTTATGACGGTGCCTACGAGCAGTACTTC | CASSYDGAYEQYF
TRBJ2-7 | . | . | TRBV19 | TGTGCCAGTAGTCCACAGCTCTCAGGGTTGGACTACGAGCAGTACTTC | CASSPQLSGLDYEQYF
TRBJ1-2 | . | . | TRBV10-3 | TGTGCCATCAGTGAGAACACCGAAGTTGCCAACTATGGCTACACCTTC | CAISENTEVANYGYTF
TRBJ2-1 | . | once | TRBV7-2 | TGTGCCAGCAGCTTAGTGTCAGATTACAATGAGCAGTTCTTC | CASSLVSDYNEQFF
TRBJ2-5 | . | . | TRBV6-6 | TGTGCCAGCAGTTACACCGGGCGGGAGACCCAGTACTTC | CASSYTGRETQYF
TRBJ2-7 | TRBD1 | . | TRBV5-1 | TGCGCCAGCAGCTTGAGGACAGGGGGCTACGAGCAGTACTTC | CASSLRTGGYEQYF
TRBJ2-7 | TRBD2 | few | TRBV7-9 | TGTGCCAGCAGCTCACTAGCGGGATCCTACGAGCAGTACTTC | CASSSLAGSYEQYF
TRBJ1-1 | . | . | TRBV2 | TGTGCCAGCAGCGTTCAGGGTGGCACTGAAGCTTTCTTT | CASSVQGGTEAFF
TRBJ2-2 | . | . | TRBV7-2 | TGTGCCAGCAGCTTAGCGCAGGCGAGAGGGACCGGGGAGCTGTTTTTT | CASSLAQARGTGELFF
TRBJ1-1 | . | . | TRBV15 | TGTGCCACCAGCAGAGACCCAGGGGCTGAAGCTTTCTTT | CATSRDPGAEAFF
TRBJ1-5 | . | . | TRBV15 | TGTGCCACCAGCAGAGGGATTACAGGGTATCAGCCCCAGCATTTT | CATSRGITGYQPQHF
TRBJ1-2 | . | . | TRBV5-4 | TGTGCCAGCAGACTTAGGGGTGGCTACACCTTC | CASRLRGGYTF